This T cell receptor (beta chain) was identified during a study of early T cells in non-severe SARS-CoV-2 infection. TCRdb ran MiXCR on the 5' RACE reads and lists one entry per CDR3 protein. Of around 60,000 distinct CDR3 sequences in the sample, around 20% were seen once. CDR3 size: 14 residues. The V and J ends lost 3 bases and 3 bases respectively, with 9 bases between them. This clonotype has at least ten counts. Material: whole blood, obtained at baseline. This receptor was obtained from an adult who was a healthcare worker with PCR-confirmed SARS-CoV-2 infection or an uninfected control (not recorded which). The rearrangement links TRBV12-3 or TRBV12-4 to TRBJ1-5; the D gene is possibly TRBD1 (5 bases). CDR3 region: CASSLGQSNQPQHF. The CDR3 nucleotides read TGTGCCAGCAGTTTGGGGCAGTCCAATCAGCCCCAGCATTTT.